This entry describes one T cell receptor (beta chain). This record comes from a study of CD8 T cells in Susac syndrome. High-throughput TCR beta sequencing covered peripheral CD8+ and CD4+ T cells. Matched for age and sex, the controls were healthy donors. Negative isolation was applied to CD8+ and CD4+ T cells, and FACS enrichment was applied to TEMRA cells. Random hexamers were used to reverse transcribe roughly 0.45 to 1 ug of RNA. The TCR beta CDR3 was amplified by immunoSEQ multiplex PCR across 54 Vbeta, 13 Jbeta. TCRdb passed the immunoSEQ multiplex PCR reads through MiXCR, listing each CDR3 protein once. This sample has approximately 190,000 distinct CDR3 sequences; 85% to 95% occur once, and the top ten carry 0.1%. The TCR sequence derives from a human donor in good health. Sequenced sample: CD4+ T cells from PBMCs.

The CDR3 is CASSARVGKDTEAFF. As DNA, the CDR3 is TGTGCCAGCAGCGCCAGGGTAGGGAAGGACACTGAAGCTTTCTTT. The V and J genes are TRBV9 and TRBJ1-1, with D perhaps matching TRBD1 (5 bases). The germline V gene encodes CDR1 SGDLS and CDR2 YYNGEE. V was shortened by 3 bases and J by 3 bases, with 15 bases between the two germline ends. There are 15 residues in the CDR3.